This TCR beta chain was recovered during a study of OX40 agonist ivuxolimab in advanced cancers. Sequencing used immunoSEQ multiplex PCR; TCRdb keeps in-frame clones, though not all of them. In the table there are 90,000 to 130,000 clones, about nine tenths of which are singletons. Trimming removed 5 bases at V and 6 bases at J, with 17 bases between. The length of the CDR3 is 14 residues. The germline V gene encodes CDR1 SGHTS and CDR2 YDEGEE. The specimen was CD4+ or CD8+ T cells sorted from blood, collected in a trial of the OX40 agonist ivuxolimab. The rearrangement uses TRBV5-8 and TRBJ1-1; D unclear. This TCR was sampled from an adult with an advanced solid tumor such as melanoma, head and neck, liver or kidney cancer. This CDR3 reads CASRNLDFLAEAFF. The CDR3 DNA is TGTGCCAGCAGAAACCTCGATTTCTTAGCTGAAGCTTTCTTT.